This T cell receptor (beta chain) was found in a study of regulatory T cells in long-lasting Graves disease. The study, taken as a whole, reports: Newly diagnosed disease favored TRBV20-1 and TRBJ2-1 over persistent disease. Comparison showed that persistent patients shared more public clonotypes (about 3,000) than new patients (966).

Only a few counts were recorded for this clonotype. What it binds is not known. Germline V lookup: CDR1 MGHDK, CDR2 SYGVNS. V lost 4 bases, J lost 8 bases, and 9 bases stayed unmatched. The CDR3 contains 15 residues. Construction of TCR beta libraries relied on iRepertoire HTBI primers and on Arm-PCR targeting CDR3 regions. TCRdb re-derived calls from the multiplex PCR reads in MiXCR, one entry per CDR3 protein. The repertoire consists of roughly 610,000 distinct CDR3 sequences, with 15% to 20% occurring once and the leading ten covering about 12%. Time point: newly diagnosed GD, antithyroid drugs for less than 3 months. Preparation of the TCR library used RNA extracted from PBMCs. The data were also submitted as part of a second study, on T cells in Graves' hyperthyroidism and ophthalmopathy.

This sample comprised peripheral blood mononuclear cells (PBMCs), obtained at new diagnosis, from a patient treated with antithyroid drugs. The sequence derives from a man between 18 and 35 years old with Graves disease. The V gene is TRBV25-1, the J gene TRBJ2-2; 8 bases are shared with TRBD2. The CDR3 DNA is TGTGCCAGCAGTGTAACCGGGACTAGTAAGGGGGAGCTGTTTTTT. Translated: CASSVTGTSKGELFF.